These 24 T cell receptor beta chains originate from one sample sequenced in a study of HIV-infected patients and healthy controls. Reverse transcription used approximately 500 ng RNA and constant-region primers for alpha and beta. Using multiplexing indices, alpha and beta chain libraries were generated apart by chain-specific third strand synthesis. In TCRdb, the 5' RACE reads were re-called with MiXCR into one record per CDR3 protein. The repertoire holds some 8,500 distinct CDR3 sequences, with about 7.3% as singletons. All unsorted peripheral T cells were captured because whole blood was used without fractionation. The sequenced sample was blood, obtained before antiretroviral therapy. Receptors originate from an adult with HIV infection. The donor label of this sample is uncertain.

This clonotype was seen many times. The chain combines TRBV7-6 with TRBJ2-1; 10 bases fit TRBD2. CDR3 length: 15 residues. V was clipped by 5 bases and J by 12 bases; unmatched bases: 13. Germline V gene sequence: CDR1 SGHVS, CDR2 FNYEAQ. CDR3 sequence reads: CASSRSGGTTTGQFF. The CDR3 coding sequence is TGTGCCAGCAGCCGTAGCGGGGGGACCACCACGGGGCAGTTCTTC.

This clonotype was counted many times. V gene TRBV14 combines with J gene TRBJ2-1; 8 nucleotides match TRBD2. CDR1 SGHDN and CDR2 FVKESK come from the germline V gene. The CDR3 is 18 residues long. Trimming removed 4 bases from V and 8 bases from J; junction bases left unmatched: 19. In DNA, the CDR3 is TGTGCCAGCAGCCCTGGGACCCCCTTAGCGGGAAAATTTTATGAGCAGTTCTTC. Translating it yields CASSPGTPLAGKFYEQFF.

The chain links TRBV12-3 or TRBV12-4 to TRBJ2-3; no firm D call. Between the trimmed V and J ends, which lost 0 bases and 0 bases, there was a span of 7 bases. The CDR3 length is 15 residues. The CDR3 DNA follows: TGTGCCAGCAGTTTAGCGGATGTTAGCACAGATACGCAGTATTTT. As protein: CASSLADVSTDTQYF.

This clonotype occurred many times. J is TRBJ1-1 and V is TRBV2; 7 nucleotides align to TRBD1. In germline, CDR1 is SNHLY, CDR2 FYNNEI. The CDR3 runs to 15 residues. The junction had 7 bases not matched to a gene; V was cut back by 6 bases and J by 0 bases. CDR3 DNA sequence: TGTGCCAGCAGGGAACAGGGGAGGATGAACACTGAAGCTTTCTTT. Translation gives CASREQGRMNTEAFF.

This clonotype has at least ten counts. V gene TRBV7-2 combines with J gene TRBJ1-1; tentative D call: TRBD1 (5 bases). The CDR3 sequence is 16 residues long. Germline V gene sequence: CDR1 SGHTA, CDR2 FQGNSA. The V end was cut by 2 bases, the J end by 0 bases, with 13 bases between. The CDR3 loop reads CASSLLNGAMNTEAFF. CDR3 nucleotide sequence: TGTGCCAGCAGCTTACTCAACGGGGCTATGAACACTGAAGCTTTCTTT.

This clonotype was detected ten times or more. The CDR3 sequence: CASSLGYERYAISTDTQYF. As DNA, the CDR3 is TGTGCCAGCAGCTTGGGATACGAGAGGTACGCCATCAGCACAGATACGCAGTATTTT. The chain is built from TRBV5-6 and TRBJ2-3; D gene uncertain. The CDR3 loop spans 19 amino acids. From germline, CDR1 is SGHDT and CDR2 YYEEEE. V lost 0 bases, J lost 0 bases, and 20 bases lay in between.

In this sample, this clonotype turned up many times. CDR3 residues: CAISDPVRSVRTDTQYF. The CDR3 DNA sequence: TGTGCCATCAGTGACCCGGTCAGGTCCGTGAGGACAGATACGCAGTATTTT. V usage is TRBV10-3 and J usage is TRBJ2-3; D is unclear. Trimming took off 3 bases at V and 3 bases at J, with 19 bases between the two ends. The CDR3 sequence is 17 residues long. CDR1 ENHRY and CDR2 SYGVKD come from the germline V gene.

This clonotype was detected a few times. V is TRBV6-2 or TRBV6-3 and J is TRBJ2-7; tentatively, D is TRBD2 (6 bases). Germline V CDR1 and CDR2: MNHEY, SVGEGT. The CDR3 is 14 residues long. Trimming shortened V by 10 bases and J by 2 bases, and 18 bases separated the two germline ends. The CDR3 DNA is TGTGCCATCGGAGGCCCGGGACTTCCCTACGAGCAGTACTTC. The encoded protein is CAIGGPGLPYEQYF.

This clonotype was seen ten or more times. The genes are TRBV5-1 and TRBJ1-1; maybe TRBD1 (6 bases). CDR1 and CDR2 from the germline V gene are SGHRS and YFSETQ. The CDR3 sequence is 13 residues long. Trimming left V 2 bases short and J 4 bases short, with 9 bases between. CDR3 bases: TGCGCCAGCAGCTTCAGGGGATCCACTGAAGCTTTCTTT. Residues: CASSFRGSTEAFF. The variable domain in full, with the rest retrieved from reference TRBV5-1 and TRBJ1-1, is KAGVTQTPRYLIKTRGQQVTLSCSPISGHRSVSWYQQTPGQGLQFLFEYFSETQRNKGNFPGRFSGRQFSNSRSEMNVSTLELGDSALYLCASSFRGSTEAFFGQGTRLTVV.

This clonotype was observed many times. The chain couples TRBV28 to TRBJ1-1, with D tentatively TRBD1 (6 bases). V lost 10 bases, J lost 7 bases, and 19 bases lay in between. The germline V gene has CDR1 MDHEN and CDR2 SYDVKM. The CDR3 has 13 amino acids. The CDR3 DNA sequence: TGTGCCACCCCCTCAGGGGCTCGCGGTGAAGCTTTCTTT. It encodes CATPSGARGEAFF.

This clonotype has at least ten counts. CDR3 in amino acids: CASSGVSRLVSDTQYF. The DNA for the CDR3 is TGTGCCAGCAGTGGGGTGTCGAGACTAGTATCCGATACGCAGTATTTT. The genes are TRBV28 and TRBJ2-3, with D perhaps matching TRBD2 (6 bases). From germline, CDR1 is MDHEN and CDR2 SYDVKM. The CDR3 has 16 amino acids. Deletions cut 5 bases from V and 6 bases from J, with 21 bases between.

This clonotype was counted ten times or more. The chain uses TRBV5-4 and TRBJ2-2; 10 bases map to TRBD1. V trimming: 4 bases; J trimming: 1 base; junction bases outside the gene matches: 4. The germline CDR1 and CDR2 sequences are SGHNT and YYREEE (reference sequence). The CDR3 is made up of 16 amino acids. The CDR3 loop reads CASSVGDRGNTGELFF. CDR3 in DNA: TGTGCCAGCAGCGTAGGGGACAGGGGGAACACCGGGGAGCTGTTTTTT.

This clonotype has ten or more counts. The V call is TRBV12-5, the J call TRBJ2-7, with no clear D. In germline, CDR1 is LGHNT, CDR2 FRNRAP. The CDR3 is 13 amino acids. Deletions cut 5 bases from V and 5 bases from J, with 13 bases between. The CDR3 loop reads CASGPTPYHEQYF. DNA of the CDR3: TGTGCTAGTGGTCCTACCCCGTACCACGAGCAGTACTTC.

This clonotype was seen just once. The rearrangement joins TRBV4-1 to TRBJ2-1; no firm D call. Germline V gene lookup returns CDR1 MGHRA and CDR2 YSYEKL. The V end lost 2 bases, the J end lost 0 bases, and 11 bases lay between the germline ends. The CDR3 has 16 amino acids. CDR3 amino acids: CASSQQPISSYNEQFF. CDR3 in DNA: TGCGCCAGCAGCCAACAACCAATTAGCTCCTACAATGAGCAGTTCTTC.

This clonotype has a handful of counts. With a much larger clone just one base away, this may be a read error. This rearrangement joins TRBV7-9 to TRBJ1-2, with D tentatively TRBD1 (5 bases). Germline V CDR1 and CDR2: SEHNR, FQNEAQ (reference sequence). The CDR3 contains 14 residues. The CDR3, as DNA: TGTGCCAGCAGCTCCCGGGACGGTAACGATGGCTACACCTTC. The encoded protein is CASSSRDGNDGYTF.

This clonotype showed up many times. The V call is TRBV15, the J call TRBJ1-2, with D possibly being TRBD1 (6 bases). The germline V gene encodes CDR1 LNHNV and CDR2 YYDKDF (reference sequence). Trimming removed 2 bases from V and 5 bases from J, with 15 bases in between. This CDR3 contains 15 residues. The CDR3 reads CATSRTGTKSYGYTF. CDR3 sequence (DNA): TGTGCCACCAGCAGAACCGGGACAAAAAGTTATGGCTACACCTTC.

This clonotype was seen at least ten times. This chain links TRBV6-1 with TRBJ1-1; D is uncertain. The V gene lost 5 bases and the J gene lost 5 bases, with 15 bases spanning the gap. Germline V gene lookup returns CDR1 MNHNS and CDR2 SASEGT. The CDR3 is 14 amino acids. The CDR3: CASSLGTGETEAFF. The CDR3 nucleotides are TGTGCCAGCAGTCTGGGTACGGGAGAGACTGAAGCTTTCTTT.

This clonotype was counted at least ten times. CDR3: CASSQSHRVVLNYGYTF. The CDR3 coding sequence is TGTGCCAGCAGCCAATCCCACAGGGTGGTTCTAAACTATGGCTACACCTTC. This chain joins TRBV3-1 and TRBJ1-2; D may be TRBD1 (6 bases). Trimming stripped 2 bases from V and 2 bases from J, with 18 bases between. CDR3 length: 17 residues. Germline CDR1 and CDR2: LGHDT and YNNKEL (reference sequence).

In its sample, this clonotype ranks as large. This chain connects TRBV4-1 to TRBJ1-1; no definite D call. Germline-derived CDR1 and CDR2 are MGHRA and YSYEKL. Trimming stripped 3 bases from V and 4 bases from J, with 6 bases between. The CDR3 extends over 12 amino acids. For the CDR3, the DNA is TGCGCCAGCAGCCAGGGAGTCACTGAAGCTTTCTTT. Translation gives CASSQGVTEAFF.

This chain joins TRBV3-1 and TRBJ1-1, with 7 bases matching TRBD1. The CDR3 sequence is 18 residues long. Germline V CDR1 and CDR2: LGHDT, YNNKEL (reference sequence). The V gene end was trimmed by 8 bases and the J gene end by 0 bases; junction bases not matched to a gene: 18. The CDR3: CASGFGGGTELMNTEAFF. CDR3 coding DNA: TGTGCCAGCGGATTCGGAGGAGGGACAGAACTCATGAACACTGAAGCTTTCTTT.

The CDR3 nucleotides read TGTGCCAGCAGCCAAGATCACAGGGGGTTTTATGGCTACACCTTC. Protein: CASSQDHRGFYGYTF. V usage is TRBV3-1 and J usage is TRBJ1-2, with TRBD1 matching 8 bases. The CDR3 loop spans 15 amino acids. Germline trimming cut 0 bases from V and 5 bases from J; bases unmatched to any gene: 5. From germline, CDR1 is LGHDT and CDR2 YNNKEL (reference sequence).

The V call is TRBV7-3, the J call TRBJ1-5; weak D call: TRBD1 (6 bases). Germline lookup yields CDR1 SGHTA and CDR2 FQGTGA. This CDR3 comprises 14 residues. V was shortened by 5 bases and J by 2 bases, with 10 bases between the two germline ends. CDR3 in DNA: TGTGCCAGCAGCCCGAGACAGGGCAATCAGCCCCAGCATTTT. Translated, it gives CASSPRQGNQPQHF.

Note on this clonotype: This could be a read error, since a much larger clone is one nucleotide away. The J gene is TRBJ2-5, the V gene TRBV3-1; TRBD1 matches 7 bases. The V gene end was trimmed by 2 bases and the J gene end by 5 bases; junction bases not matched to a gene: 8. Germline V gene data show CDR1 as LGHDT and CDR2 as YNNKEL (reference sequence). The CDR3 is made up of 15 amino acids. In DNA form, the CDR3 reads TGTGCCAGCAGCCAAACCGGGACAGTAGTCGAGACCCAGTACTTC. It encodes CASSQTGTVVETQYF.

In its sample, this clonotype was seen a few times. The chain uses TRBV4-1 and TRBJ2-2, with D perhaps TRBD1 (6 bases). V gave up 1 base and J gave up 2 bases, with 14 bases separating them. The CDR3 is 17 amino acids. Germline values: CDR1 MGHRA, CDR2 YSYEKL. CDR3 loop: CASSQGARGANTGELFF. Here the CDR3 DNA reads TGCGCCAGCAGCCAAGGTGCCAGGGGCGCCAACACCGGGGAGCTGTTTTTT.